These T cell receptor beta chains were read from a single sample in a study of cytomegalovirus exposure and HLA in healthy donors. The repertoire was sequenced with immunoSEQ multiplex PCR; TCRdb's copy has only in-frame clones and lacks some. The sample contains some 120,000 clones, roughly two thirds of which appear only once. The sequencing input was PBMCs. The receptors were sampled from a man aged 25-40 years in good health and CMV-seropositive. The CDR3 runs from the conserved cysteine through the conserved F or W. The D gene is left open where the match is weak. Size values are once, few and many counts, or a class for expanded clones, and some rows have none.

- TRBJ2-7 - TRBV28 TGTGCCAGCAGTTTATACAGTTCCGAGCAGTACTTC CASSLYSSEQYF
- TRBJ2-1 TRBD2 TRBV23-1 TGCGCCAGCAGTCAAACCCCTGCGGGAGGGACCTCCTACAATGAGCAGTTCTTC CASSQTPAGGTSYNEQFF
- TRBJ2-7 TRBD1 TRBV5-6 TGTGCCAGCAGCTCGACTAACTCCGGGACAGTCTACGAGCAGTACTTC CASSSTNSGTVYEQYF
- TRBJ2-7 TRBD1 TRBV7-2 TGTGCCAGCTCCAGAACCGACAGGGCCTACGAGCAGTACTTC CASSRTDRAYEQYF
- TRBJ2-1 - TRBV7-9 TGTGCCAGCAGCTTAGAGGGTCAGGGCTCTCCATTCTTC CASSLEGQGSPFF
- TRBJ1-2 - TRBV29-1 TGCAGCGTTGAAGACCCGGGCCCCAGGGGAGTTGAGACTGGCTACACCTTC CSVEDPGPRGVETGYTF
- TRBJ2-7 - TRBV14 TGTGCCAGCAGCCCTTTAGCTCCGACCGTAAGCGAGCAGTACTTC CASSPLAPTVSEQYF
- TRBJ1-1 - TRBV6-5 TGTGCCAGCAGTTACTTCGCGCGCACAGTGAACACTGAAGCTTTCTTT CASSYFARTVNTEAFF
few TRBJ1-5 - TRBV28 TGTGCCAGCAGTTTACCAGGGAAGGGGCATCAGCCCCAGCATTTT CASSLPGKGHQPQHF
- TRBJ2-5 TRBD2 TRBV9 TGTGCCAGCAGCGTAGGGGGAGGGCAAGAGACCCAGTACTTC CASSVGGGQETQYF
- TRBJ2-3 TRBD2 TRBV5-4 TGTGCCAGCAGCCTAGGAACTAGCGGAATTATAGATACGCAGTATTTT CASSLGTSGIIDTQYF
- TRBJ1-1 - TRBV5-1 TGCGCCAGCAGCCCAGGATTGACGGATTTGAACACTGAAGCTTTCTTT CASSPGLTDLNTEAFF
- TRBJ1-2 - TRBV18 TGTGCCAGCTCACCAACAGGGCTAGACTATGGCTACACCTTC CASSPTGLDYGYTF
- TRBJ1-1 TRBD1 TRBV6-6 TGTGCCAGCAGCTACAGGGGGGGCACTGAAGCTTTCTTT CASSYRGGTEAFF
- TRBJ2-2 TRBD2 TRBV5-4 TGTGCCAGCAGCCCTTCAATGGTTAGCGGGAGGGCCTCGGGAGCCGGGGAGCTGTTTTTT CASSPSMVSGRASGAGELFF
- TRBJ2-5 - TRBV5-1 TGCGCCAGCAGCTTCACAGGGATCCAAGAGACCCAGTACTTC CASSFTGIQETQYF
- TRBJ2-7 TRBD2 TRBV9 TGTGCCAGCAGCGTAGATGAGCGGGGCCTATACGAGCAGTACTTC CASSVDERGLYEQYF
- TRBJ2-2 TRBD2 TRBV9 TGTGCCAGCACCGGGAGCGGGAGGAACACCGGGGAGCTGTTTTTT CASTGSGRNTGELFF
few TRBJ2-1 - TRBV28 TGTGCCAGCACCCTGGGGCGGGATCGAAGTAATGAGCAGTTCTTC CASTLGRDRSNEQFF
- TRBJ2-2 TRBD1 TRBV6-5 TGTGCCAGCAGTTACTCACAGGGGGCCGGCGGGGAGCTGTTTTTT CASSYSQGAGGELFF
- TRBJ2-7 TRBD2 TRBV7-9 TGTGCCAGCAGCTTCTCGGGGGGACTCTACGAGCAGTACTTC CASSFSGGLYEQYF
- TRBJ1-2 - TRBV9 TGTGCCAGCAGCCATTTGGCAGGGGCGCCGTCTGGCTACACCTTC CASSHLAGAPSGYTF
- TRBJ2-5 - TRBV15 TGTGCCACGCAATACAGGGTAGGAGAGACCCAGTACTTC CATQYRVGETQYF
- TRBJ2-7 - TRBV27 TGTGCCAGCAGTTACCAGGGATCCTACGAGCAGTACTTC CASSYQGSYEQYF